Each of the 21 T cell receptor beta chains below was sequenced from the same sample in a study of blood T cell repertoires in COVID-19. Libraries were prepared by immunoSEQ multiplex PCR; TCRdb keeps only in-frame clonotypes and omits some of them. The sample lists 210,000 or so clones, about four fifths seen once, with around 7.8% in the top ten. The sequenced material came from peripheral blood. Receptor source: a woman at least 80 years old with COVID-19, enrolled during active disease.

CDR3 nucleotides: TGTGCCAGCACCAGGCAAACCTACGAGCAGTACTTC. Its protein product is CASTRQTYEQYF. The V and J genes are TRBV5-4 and TRBJ2-7; no reliable D call. V shed 6 bases and J shed 2 bases, with 9 bases lying between them. The CDR3 sequence is 12 residues long. CDR1 and CDR2 (germline): SGHNT, YYREEE (reference sequence).

The rearrangement joins TRBV6-5 to TRBJ1-4; D possibly corresponds to TRBD1 (6 bases). Per the germline V gene, CDR1 is MNHEY and CDR2 is SVGAGI. V was clipped by 6 bases and J by 11 bases, with 19 bases between them. This CDR3 spans 14 amino acids. The CDR3 spells CASSRKTQGPKLFF. The DNA of the CDR3 is TGTGCCAGCAGCCGTAAGACACAGGGACCCAAACTGTTTTTT.

V and J are TRBV2 and TRBJ1-5, with 8 positions matching TRBD1. The CDR3 consists of 13 residues. The V gene end was trimmed by 6 bases and the J gene end by 6 bases; junction bases not matched to a gene: 4. Germline V gene data show CDR1 as SNHLY and CDR2 as FYNNEI. The CDR3 region is CASSSGGLQPQHF. The CDR3, as DNA: TGTGCCAGCAGCTCAGGGGGCCTTCAGCCCCAGCATTTT.

The chain employs TRBV2 and TRBJ2-7; 9 bases are shared with TRBD1. Unmatched junction bases numbered 15, after V lost 6 bases and J lost 0 bases. This CDR3 region has 18 residues. Germline CDR1 SNHLY, CDR2 FYNNEI. CDR3 residues: CASRALTGQGQSSYEQYF. DNA for the CDR3: TGTGCCAGCAGGGCCCTGACGGGACAGGGTCAAAGCTCCTACGAGCAGTACTTC. Full variable domain (rest looked up from reference TRBV2 and TRBJ2-7): EPEVTQTPSHQVTQMGQEVILRCVPISNHLYFYWYRQILGQKVEFLVSFYNNEISEKSEIFDDQFSVERPDGSNFTLKIRSTKLEDSAMYFCASRALTGQGQSSYEQYFGPGTRLTVT.

The gene calls are TRBV4-1 and TRBJ1-3; 8 bases are shared with TRBD1. The CDR3 loop spans 16 amino acids. Per germline, CDR1 MGHRA and CDR2 YSYEKL. Losses at the gene ends were 1 base for V and 4 bases for J; bases not matched to a gene: 6. The CDR3, as DNA: TGCGCCAGCAGCCAAGGGCAGGGGGCGTGGGGAAACACCATATATTTT. Its translation is CASSQGQGAWGNTIYF.

The genes are TRBV12-3 or TRBV12-4 and TRBJ1-6; D gene ambiguous. V lost 5 bases and J lost 5, with 7 bases in between. The CDR3 is made up of 13 amino acids. For the CDR3, the DNA is TGTGCCAGCAGTCCCCAAAATAATTCACCCCTCCACTTT. Translated, it gives CASSPQNNSPLHF.

The J gene is TRBJ1-4, the V gene TRBV19; 9 positions match TRBD1. With 9 bases clipped from V and 5 bases from J, the junction kept 10 bases outside the gene matches. The CDR3 has 15 amino acids. The V gene's germline CDR1 is LNHDA and CDR2 SQIVND (reference sequence). In nucleotides, the CDR3 is TGTGCCAGCAATCAAGCGGGACAGGGAAATGAAAAACTGTTTTTT. It specifies CASNQAGQGNEKLFF.

The chain links TRBV5-1 to TRBJ2-3; TRBD2 might be the D (6 bases). The CDR3 is 13 amino acids. Deletions cut 1 base from V and 7 bases from J, with 10 bases between. CDR1 is SGHRS and CDR2 is YFSETQ in the germline V gene. CDR3 loop: CASSLSGTYTQYF. The CDR3 DNA sequence: TGCGCCAGCAGCTTGTCAGGGACTTATACGCAGTATTTT.

With respect to this clone: Because the CDR3's place on the DNA is in doubt, the DNA is left out and the CDR3 is given as listed by TCRdb. The chain has TRBV12-3 or TRBV12-4 and TRBJ2-5; no DNA check was done on the table's D call, TRBD1. The CDR3 totals 13 residues, both ends included. The CDR3 loop reads CASSWGTGAPPYF.

This chain joins TRBV5-1 and TRBJ2-5; the D is unclear. Germline CDR1 and CDR2: SGHRS and YFSETQ. CDR3 length: 15 amino acids. V lost 3 bases to trimming and J lost 1 base, with 13 bases between them. CDR3 sequence (DNA): TGCGCCAGCAGCTCCCCCTCGGGTGTCCAAGAGACCCAGTACTTC. Protein product: CASSSPSGVQETQYF.

This chain joins TRBV5-1 and TRBJ2-1; 10 nucleotides agree with TRBD2. Germline V gene sequence: CDR1 SGHRS, CDR2 YFSETQ. Trimming took 4 bases from V and 1 from J; bases not matched to a gene: 8. The CDR3 is 17 amino acids. The CDR3 loop reads CASSRSGTSASYNEQFF. The CDR3 DNA follows: TGCGCCAGCAGCAGGTCCGGGACTAGCGCATCCTACAATGAGCAGTTCTTC.

This clone was seen once. This chain connects TRBV4-1 to TRBJ1-1; D might be TRBD1 (5 bases). CDR3 length: 12 residues. Germline V CDR1 and CDR2: MGHRA, YSYEKL. V was cut by 0 bases and J by 6 bases, with 5 bases left in between. The CDR3 nucleotides read TGCGCCAGCAGCCAAGAGACAGCTGAAGCTTTCTTT. This gives the protein CASSQETAEAFF.

V and J are TRBV4-2 and TRBJ1-4, with a weak D call TRBD1 (5 bases). CDR1 LGHNA and CDR2 YNFKEQ come from the germline V gene. The V gene lost 7 bases and the J gene lost 0 bases, with 21 bases spanning the gap. The CDR3 has 18 residues. CDR3 DNA: TGTGCCAGCACTCCCCGAGAGGGCGGGGACTCAACTAATGAAAAACTGTTTTTT. This translates into CASTPREGGDSTNEKLFF.

The chain is built from TRBV29-1 and TRBJ1-1; D is perhaps TRBD1 (5 bases). The CDR3 has 14 residues. Looked up from germline, CDR1 is SQVTM and CDR2 is ANQGSEA. V was cut by 7 bases and J by 3 bases, with 18 bases left in between. The CDR3 sequence is CSGSEVGGDTEAFF. CDR3 DNA sequence: TGCAGCGGAAGCGAAGTCGGAGGGGACACTGAAGCTTTCTTT.

This clone was seen once. The chain recombines TRBV7-2 with TRBJ1-5; 7 bases align to TRBD1. Trimming cost V 8 bases and J 4 bases; bases outside gene matches: 5. The CDR3 contains 13 residues. The germline gives CDR1 SGHTA, CDR2 FQGNSA. DNA for the CDR3: TGTGCCAGCGAACCAGGGGGTAATCAGCCCCAGCATTTT. Its translation: CASEPGGNQPQHF.

The count of this clone is one. The chain combines TRBV4-2 with TRBJ2-5; 8 bases fit TRBD2. Germline assignment: CDR1 LGHNA and CDR2 YNFKEQ. The trim removed 4 bases at V and 5 bases at J, leaving 12 bases unmatched. This CDR3 comprises 16 residues. Here the CDR3 DNA reads TGTGCCAGCAGCCCTCGACTAGCGAGAGGGGGGGAGACCCAGTACTTC. As protein: CASSPRLARGGETQYF.

The chain couples TRBV18 to TRBJ1-1; possibly TRBD1 for D (5 bases). Germline V gene sequence: CDR1 KGHSH, CDR2 LQKENI. The CDR3 extends over 15 amino acids. The V and J ends lost 4 bases and 8 bases respectively, with 20 bases between them. This chain's CDR3 is CASSLRQGRTGEAFF. CDR3 in DNA: TGTGCCAGCTCACTGCGCCAGGGTCGGACCGGCGAAGCTTTCTTT.

The chain couples TRBV7-2 to TRBJ2-1; TRBD2 agrees at 7 bases. This CDR3 region has 16 residues. V was clipped by 0 bases and J by 4 bases; unmatched bases: 6. From germline, CDR1 is SGHTA and CDR2 FQGNSA. CDR3 sequence: CASSLARPSGYNEQFF. CDR3 nucleotide sequence: TGTGCCAGCAGCTTAGCGAGGCCTAGCGGATACAATGAGCAGTTCTTC.

The chain couples TRBV6-5 to TRBJ1-2; maybe TRBD1 (6 bases). The ends were cut back, 6 bases at V and 8 bases at J, with 13 bases in the middle. This CDR3 comprises 12 residues. Germline V lookup: CDR1 MNHEY, CDR2 SVGAGI. The DNA for the CDR3 is TGTGCCAGCAGCTCATGGGGGCGCGGCTACACCTTC. This encodes CASSSWGRGYTF.

The chain carries TRBV6-2 or TRBV6-3 and TRBJ1-2, with D perhaps matching TRBD1 (5 bases). Per the germline V gene, CDR1 is MNHEY and CDR2 is SVGEGT. Deletions cut 5 bases from V and 5 bases from J, with 9 bases between. The CDR3 is made up of 12 amino acids. Written as DNA, the CDR3 is TGTGCCAGCAGTGACAGTCTATATGGCTACACCTTC. It yields the protein CASSDSLYGYTF.

DNA for the CDR3: TGTGCCAGCAGCAGGGGGTATAATTCACCCCTCCACTTT. This sequence encodes CASSRGYNSPLHF. This chain uses TRBV5-5 with TRBJ1-6; a weak D match, TRBD1 (6 bases). Trimming cost V 4 bases and J 4 bases, with 6 bases left between them. Germline assignment: CDR1 SGHKS and CDR2 YYEKEE (reference sequence). The CDR3 contains 13 residues.